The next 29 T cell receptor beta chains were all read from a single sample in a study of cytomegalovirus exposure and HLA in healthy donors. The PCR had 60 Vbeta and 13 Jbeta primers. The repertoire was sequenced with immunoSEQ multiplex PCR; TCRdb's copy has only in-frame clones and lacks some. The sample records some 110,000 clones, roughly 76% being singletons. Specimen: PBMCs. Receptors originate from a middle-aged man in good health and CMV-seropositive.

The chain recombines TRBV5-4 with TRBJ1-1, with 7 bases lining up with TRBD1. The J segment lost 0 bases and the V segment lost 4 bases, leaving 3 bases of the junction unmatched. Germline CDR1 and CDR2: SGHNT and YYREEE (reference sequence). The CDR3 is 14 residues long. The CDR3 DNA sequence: TGTGCCAGCAGCAGCCAGGGGGTGAACACTGAAGCTTTCTTT. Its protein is CASSSQGVNTEAFF.

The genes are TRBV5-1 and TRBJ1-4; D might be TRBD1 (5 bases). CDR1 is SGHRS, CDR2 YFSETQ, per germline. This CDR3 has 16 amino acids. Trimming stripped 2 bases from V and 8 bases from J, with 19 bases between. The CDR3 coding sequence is TGCGCCAGCAGCTTCCAGGGCCCTGCTTCCCGCGAAAAACTGTTTTTT. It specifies CASSFQGPASREKLFF.

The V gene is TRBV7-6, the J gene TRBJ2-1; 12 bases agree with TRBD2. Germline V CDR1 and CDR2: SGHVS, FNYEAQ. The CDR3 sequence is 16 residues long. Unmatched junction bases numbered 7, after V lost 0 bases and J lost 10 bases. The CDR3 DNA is TGTGCCAGCAGCTTAGCGGGACTAGCGGGTCGGAAGGAGCAGTTCTTC. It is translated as CASSLAGLAGRKEQFF.

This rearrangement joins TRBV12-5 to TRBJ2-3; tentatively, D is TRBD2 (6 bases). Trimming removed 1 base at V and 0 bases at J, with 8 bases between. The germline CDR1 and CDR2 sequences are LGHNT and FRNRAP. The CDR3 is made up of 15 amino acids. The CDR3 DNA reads TGTGCTAGTGGTTTGGGCGGGACCAGCACAGATACGCAGTATTTT. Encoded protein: CASGLGGTSTDTQYF. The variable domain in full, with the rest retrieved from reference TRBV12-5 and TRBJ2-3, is DARVTQTPRHKVTEMGQEVTMRCQPILGHNTVFWYRQTMMQGLELLAYFRNRAPLDDSGMPKDRFSAEMPDATLATLKIQPSEPRDSAVYFCASGLGGTSTDTQYFGPGTRLTVL.

The CDR3, as DNA: TGTGCCAGCAGTGGGGGGGACAGTCAGATTTGGCCCCAGCATTTT. It translates to CASSGGDSQIWPQHF. The chain carries TRBV6-1 and TRBJ1-5, with 7 bases that match TRBD1. Germline V lookup: CDR1 MNHNS, CDR2 SASEGT. The CDR3 totals 15 residues. With 4 bases clipped from V and 9 bases from J, the junction kept 12 bases outside the gene matches.

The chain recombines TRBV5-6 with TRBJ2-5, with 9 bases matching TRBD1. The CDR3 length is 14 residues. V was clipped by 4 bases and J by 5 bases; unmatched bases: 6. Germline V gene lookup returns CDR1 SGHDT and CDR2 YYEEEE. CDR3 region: CASSRQGDRETQYF. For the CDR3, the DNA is TGTGCCAGCAGCCGACAGGGGGATAGGGAGACCCAGTACTTC.

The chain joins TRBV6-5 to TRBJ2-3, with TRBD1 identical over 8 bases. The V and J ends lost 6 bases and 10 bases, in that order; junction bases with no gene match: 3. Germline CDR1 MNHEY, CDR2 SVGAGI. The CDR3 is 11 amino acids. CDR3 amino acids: CASRDRGAQYF. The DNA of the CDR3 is TGTGCCAGCAGAGACAGGGGTGCGCAGTATTTT.

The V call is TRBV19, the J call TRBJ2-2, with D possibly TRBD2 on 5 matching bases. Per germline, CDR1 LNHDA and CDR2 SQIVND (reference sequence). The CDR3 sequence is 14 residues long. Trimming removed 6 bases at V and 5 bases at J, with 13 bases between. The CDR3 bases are TGTGCCAGTAGCCCATTCCGGAGGACCGGGGAGCTGTTTTTT. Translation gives CASSPFRRTGELFF. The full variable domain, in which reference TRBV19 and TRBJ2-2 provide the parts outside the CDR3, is DGGITQSPKYLFRKEGQNVTLSCEQNLNHDAMYWYRQDPGQGLRLIYYSQIVNDFQKGDIAEGYSVSREKKESFPLTVTSAQKNPTAFYLCASSPFRRTGELFFGEGSRLTVL.

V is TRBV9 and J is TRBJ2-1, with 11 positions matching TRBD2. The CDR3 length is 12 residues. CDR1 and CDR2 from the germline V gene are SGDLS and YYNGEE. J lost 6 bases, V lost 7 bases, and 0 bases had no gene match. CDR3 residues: CASGTSGNEQFF. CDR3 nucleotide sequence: TGTGCCAGCGGGACTAGCGGCAATGAGCAGTTCTTC.

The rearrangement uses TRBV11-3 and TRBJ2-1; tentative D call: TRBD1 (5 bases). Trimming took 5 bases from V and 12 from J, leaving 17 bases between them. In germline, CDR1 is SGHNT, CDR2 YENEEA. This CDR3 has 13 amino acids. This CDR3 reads CASSQVLGRAQFF. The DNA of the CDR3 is TGTGCCAGCAGCCAAGTCCTGGGGCGCGCGCAGTTCTTC.

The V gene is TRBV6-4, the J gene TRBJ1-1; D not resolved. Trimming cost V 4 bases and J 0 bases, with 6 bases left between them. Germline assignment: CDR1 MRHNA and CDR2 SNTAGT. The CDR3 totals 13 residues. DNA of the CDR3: TGTGCCAGCAGTGTCGGGATGAACACTGAAGCTTTCTTT. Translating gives CASSVGMNTEAFF.

For the CDR3, the DNA is TGCGCCAGCAGCCCAAGAACAGGCACAGATACGCAGTATTTT. Protein sequence: CASSPRTGTDTQYF. V gene TRBV4-3 combines with J gene TRBJ2-3; no definite D call. Looked up from germline, CDR1 is LGHNA and CDR2 is YSLEER. There are 14 residues in the CDR3. Trimming stripped 4 bases from V and 1 base from J, with 9 bases between.

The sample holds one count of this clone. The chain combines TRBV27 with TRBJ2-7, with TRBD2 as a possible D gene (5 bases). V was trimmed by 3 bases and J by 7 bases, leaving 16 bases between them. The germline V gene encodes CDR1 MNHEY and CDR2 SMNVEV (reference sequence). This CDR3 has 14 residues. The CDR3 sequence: CASSLRRLPGEQYF. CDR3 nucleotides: TGTGCCAGCAGTTTGAGGAGGCTCCCCGGGGAGCAGTACTTC.

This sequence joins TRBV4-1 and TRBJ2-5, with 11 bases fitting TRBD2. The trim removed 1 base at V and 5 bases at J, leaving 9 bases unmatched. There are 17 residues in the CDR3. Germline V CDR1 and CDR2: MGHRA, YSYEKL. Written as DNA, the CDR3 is TGCGCCAGCAGCCAAGTGGGTACTAGCGGGGGTCCGGAGACCCAGTACTTC. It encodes CASSQVGTSGGPETQYF.

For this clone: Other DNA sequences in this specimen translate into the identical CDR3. CDR3 in DNA: TGTGCCAGCAGCCTGGACAGACAAGAGACCCAGTACTTC. It yields the protein CASSLDRQETQYF. This chain connects TRBV5-4 to TRBJ2-5, with a possible D match to TRBD1 (6 bases). Trimming removed 4 bases at V and 2 bases at J, with 9 bases between. The CDR3 spans 13 residues. In germline, CDR1 is SGHNT, CDR2 YYREEE (reference sequence). Full variable domain (rest looked up from reference TRBV5-4 and TRBJ2-5): ETGVTQSPTHLIKTRGQQVTLRCSSQSGHNTVSWYQQALGQGPQFIFQYYREEENGRGNFPPRFSGLQFPNYSSELNVNALELDDSALYLCASSLDRQETQYFGPGTRLLVL.

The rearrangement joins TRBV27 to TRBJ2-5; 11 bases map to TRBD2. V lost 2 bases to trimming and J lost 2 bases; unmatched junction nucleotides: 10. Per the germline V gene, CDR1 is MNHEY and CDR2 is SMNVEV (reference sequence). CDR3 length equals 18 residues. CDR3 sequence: CASSLHSGRAEGQETQYF. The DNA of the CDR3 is TGTGCCAGCAGTTTACATAGCGGGAGGGCCGAGGGTCAAGAGACCCAGTACTTC.

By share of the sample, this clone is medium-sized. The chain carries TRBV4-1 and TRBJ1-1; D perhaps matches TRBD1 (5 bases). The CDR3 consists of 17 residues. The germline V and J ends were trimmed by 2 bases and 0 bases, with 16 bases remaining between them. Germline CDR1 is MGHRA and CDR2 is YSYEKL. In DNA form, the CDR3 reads TGCGCCAGCAGCCAACGGGACTTAGGGTTCGTGAACACTGAAGCTTTCTTT. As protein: CASSQRDLGFVNTEAFF.

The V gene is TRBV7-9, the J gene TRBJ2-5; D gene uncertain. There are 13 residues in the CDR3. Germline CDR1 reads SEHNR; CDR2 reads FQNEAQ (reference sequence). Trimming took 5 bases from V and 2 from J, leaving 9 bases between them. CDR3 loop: CASSPPHQETQYF. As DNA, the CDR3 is TGTGCCAGCAGCCCCCCCCATCAAGAGACCCAGTACTTC.

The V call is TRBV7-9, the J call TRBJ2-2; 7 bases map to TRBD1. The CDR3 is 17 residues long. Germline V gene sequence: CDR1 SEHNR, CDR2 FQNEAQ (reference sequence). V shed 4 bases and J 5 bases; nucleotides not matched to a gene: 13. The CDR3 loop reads CASSYTGVGLITGELFF. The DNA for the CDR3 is TGTGCCAGCAGCTACACAGGGGTCGGATTGATTACCGGGGAGCTGTTTTTT.

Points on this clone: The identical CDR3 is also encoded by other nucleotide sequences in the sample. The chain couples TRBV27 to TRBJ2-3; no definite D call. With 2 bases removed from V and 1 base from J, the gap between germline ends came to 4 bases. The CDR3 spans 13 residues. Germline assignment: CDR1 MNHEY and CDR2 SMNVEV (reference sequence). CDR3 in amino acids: CASSLRGTDTQYF. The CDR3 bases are TGTGCCAGCAGTTTACGGGGCACAGATACGCAGTATTTT.

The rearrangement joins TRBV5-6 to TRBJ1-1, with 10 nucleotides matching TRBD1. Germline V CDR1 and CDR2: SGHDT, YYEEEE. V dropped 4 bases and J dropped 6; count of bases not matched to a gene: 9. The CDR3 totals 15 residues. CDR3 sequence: CASSDDRGRSAEAFF. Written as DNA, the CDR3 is TGTGCCAGCAGCGACGACAGGGGGCGGTCTGCTGAAGCTTTCTTT. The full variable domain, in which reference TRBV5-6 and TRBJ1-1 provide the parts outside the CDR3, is DAGVTQSPTHLIKTRGQQVTLRCSPKSGHDTVSWYQQALGQGPQFIFQYYEEEERQRGNFPDRFSGHQFPNYSSELNVNALLLGDSALYLCASSDDRGRSAEAFFGQGTRLTVV.

The CDR3 nucleotides are TGTGCCAGCAGCTTAGATCTAGTAGCCTACGAGCAGTACTTC. This translates into CASSLDLVAYEQYF. The chain is built from TRBV11-2 and TRBJ2-7; no definite D call. V gave up 0 bases and J gave up 2 bases, with 8 bases separating them. Germline values: CDR1 SGHAT, CDR2 FQNNGV. This CDR3 contains 14 residues.

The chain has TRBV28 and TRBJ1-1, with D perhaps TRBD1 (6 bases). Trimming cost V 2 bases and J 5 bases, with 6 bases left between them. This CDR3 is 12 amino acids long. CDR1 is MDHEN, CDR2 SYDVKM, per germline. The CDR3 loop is CASSLGQTEAFF. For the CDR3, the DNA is TGTGCCAGCAGTTTAGGACAGACTGAAGCTTTCTTT. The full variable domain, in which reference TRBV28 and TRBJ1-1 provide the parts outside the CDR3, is DVKVTQSSRYLVKRTGEKVFLECVQDMDHENMFWYRQDPGLGLRLIYFSYDVKMKEKGDIPEGYSVSREKKERFSLILESASTNQTSMYLCASSLGQTEAFFGQGTRLTVV.

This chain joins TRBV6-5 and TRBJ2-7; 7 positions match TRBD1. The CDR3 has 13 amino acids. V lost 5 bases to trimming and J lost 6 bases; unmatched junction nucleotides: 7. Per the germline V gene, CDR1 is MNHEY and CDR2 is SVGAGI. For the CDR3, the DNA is TGTGCCAGCAGTAATGGACAGGCTGCCGAGCAGTACTTC. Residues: CASSNGQAAEQYF.

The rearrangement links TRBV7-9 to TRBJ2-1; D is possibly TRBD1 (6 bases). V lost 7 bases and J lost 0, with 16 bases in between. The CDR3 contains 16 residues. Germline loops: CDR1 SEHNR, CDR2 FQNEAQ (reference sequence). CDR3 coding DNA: TGTGCCAGCACCGCCAATGGACAGTTCTCCTACAATGAGCAGTTCTTC. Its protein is CASTANGQFSYNEQFF.

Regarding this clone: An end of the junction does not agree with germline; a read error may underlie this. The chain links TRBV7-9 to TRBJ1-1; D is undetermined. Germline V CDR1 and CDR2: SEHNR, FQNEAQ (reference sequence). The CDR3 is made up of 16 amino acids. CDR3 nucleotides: TGTTCCAGCATACCTCCGGAGGCGGAAATGAACACTGAAGCTTTCTTT. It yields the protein CSSIPPEAEMNTEAFF.

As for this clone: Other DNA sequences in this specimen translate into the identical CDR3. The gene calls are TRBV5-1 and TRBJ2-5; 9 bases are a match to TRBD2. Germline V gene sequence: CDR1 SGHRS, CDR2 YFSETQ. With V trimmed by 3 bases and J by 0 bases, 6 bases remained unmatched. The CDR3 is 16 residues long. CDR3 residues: CASSSGLAGNQETQYF. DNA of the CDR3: TGCGCCAGCAGCTCGGGGCTAGCGGGGAACCAAGAGACCCAGTACTTC.

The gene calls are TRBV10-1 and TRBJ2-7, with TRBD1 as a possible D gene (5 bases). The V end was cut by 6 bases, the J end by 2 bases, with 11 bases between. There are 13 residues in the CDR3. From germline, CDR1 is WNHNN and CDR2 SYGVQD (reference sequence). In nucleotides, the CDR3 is TGCGCCAGCAGCCAGGGAACGACCTACGAGCAGTACTTC. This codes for CASSQGTTYEQYF.

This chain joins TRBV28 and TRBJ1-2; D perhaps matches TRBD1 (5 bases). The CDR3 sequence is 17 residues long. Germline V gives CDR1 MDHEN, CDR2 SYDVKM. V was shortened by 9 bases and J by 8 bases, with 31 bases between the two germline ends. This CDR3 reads CASASGARWGPLVGYTF. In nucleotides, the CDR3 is TGTGCCAGTGCGAGCGGGGCCAGGTGGGGCCCTCTGGTCGGCTACACCTTC.